This T cell receptor beta chain stems from a study of shared clonotypes between healthy human individuals. About the study: Donor ages ranged 18 to 49 years: two women, a few men.

Naive CD8 cells were CD45RO-negative, positively selected for CCR7, excluding terminally differentiated effector memory CD45RA+ cells. Study findings and constraints: A handful of donors had 4% to 6.5% of their naive CD4 clonotypes in common. The authors sampled blood alone, and tissue repertoires likely differ.

Trimming cost V 4 bases and J 7 bases; bases outside gene matches: 1. The CDR3 is made up of 14 amino acids. The germline gives CDR1 LGHNA, CDR2 YNFKEQ. In regard to this clone: Its antigen remains unidentified.

Replicate PCRs for sorted subsets used approximately 190 ng DNA; this equaled around 29,000 T cell genomes. Sequencing was performed with immunoSEQ multiplex PCR; in TCRdb, only in-frame clones are kept and a portion is missing. This sample carries more than 2 million clones, approximately 92% of them seen once, and the ten largest clones take more than 1.5%. J is TRBJ2-1 and V is TRBV4-2, with 13 bases lining up with TRBD2. This clonotype was obtained from a man between 18 and 29 years old in good health. Some clones in this sample may be carry-over from other donors' samples. Sample: naive CD8+ T cells from PBMCs. The CDR3 loop is CASSPGLAGNEQFF. The CDR3 DNA reads TGTGCCAGCAGCCCGGGACTAGCGGGAAATGAGCAGTTCTTC.